This T cell receptor (beta chain) originates from a study of cytomegalovirus exposure and HLA in healthy donors. Germline CDR1 is MGHDK and CDR2 is SYGVNS. The ends were cut back, 2 bases at V and 2 bases at J, with 10 bases in the middle. The CDR3 extends over 14 amino acids. Study conclusions and caveats: The likely explanation for a cluster of highly shared sequence variants was sequencing artifact. A link between a missense DCLRE1C variant and TCR beta V- and J-gene trimming emerged from a later analysis. A further, later analysis showed that HLA-associated TCR beta chains (compared with equally common others) were more clonally expanded. The productive fraction for most TCR beta V segments was about 87% or about 30% in an earlier analysis.

This clone came up a few times. Its specificity is not known. Use of 60 Vbeta and 13 Jbeta primers characterized the PCR. Only in-frame clones appear in the TCRdb table, and some are missing; sequencing was by immunoSEQ multiplex PCR. The table lists some 190,000 clones, about 10% of them singletons. The rearrangement joins TRBV25-1 to TRBJ2-7; D is perhaps TRBD1 (6 bases). The source of this sequence is a woman under 40 in good health and CMV-seropositive. Source material: PBMCs. The CDR3 sequence: CASSETGWTYEQYF. The CDR3 coding sequence is TGTGCCAGCAGTGAAACAGGGTGGACCTACGAGCAGTACTTC.